This T cell receptor beta chain stems from a study of control samples from healthy donors and cancer patients. TCRdb's copy holds only in-frame clones and misses some; the assay was immunoSEQ multiplex PCR. Counted here are approximately 150,000 clones, more than 85% occurring once; the ten biggest clones make up approximately 3%. Germline V gene lookup returns CDR1 SGHRS and CDR2 YFSETQ. There are 15 residues in the CDR3. V was pared by 5 bases and J by 4 bases, with 9 bases of the junction left unmatched. The receptor comes from a man aged 25 to 40 in good health. Sequenced input: blood. The gene calls are TRBV5-1 and TRBJ2-7, with TRBD1 matching 10 bases. CDR3 in amino acids: CASRDRDRGQYEQYF. Written as DNA, the CDR3 is TGCGCCAGCAGGGACCGGGACAGGGGTCAATACGAGCAGTACTTC. Full variable domain (missing parts from reference TRBV5-1 and TRBJ2-7): KAGVTQTPRYLIKTRGQQVTLSCSPISGHRSVSWYQQTPGQGLQFLFEYFSETQRNKGNFPGRFSGRQFSNSRSEMNVSTLELGDSALYLCASRDRDRGQYEQYFGPGTRLTVT.